This is a list of T cell receptor beta chains from one sample in a study of blood T cell repertoires in COVID-19. Profiling relied on immunoSEQ multiplex PCR, and the TCRdb table lists in-frame clones only, not all of them. The sample lists 100,000 to 150,000 clones; roughly four fifths were seen once. What was sequenced was peripheral blood. These receptors were obtained from a man at least 80 years old with COVID-19, enrolled during active disease. The CDR3 runs from the conserved cysteine through the conserved F or W. Each record gives: V gene, clone size, J gene, D gene, CDR3 DNA, CDR3 protein. D genes are given only for firm matches. Clone sizes are given selectively: once, few, many, or a class where the clone is expanded.

TRBV5-1	.	TRBJ2-7	TRBD1	TGCGCCAGCAGCTCCCGGGACAGGGCCCTCGAGCAGTACTTC	CASSSRDRALEQYF
TRBV5-1	.	TRBJ2-2	.	TGCGCCAGCAGGCGGCGGGAGAACACCGGGGAGCTGTTTTTT	CASRRRENTGELFF
TRBV20-1	.	TRBJ1-5	TRBD1	TGCAGTGCTAGTGCCCGGGACAGGGGTAGACGGGGCAATCAGCCCCAGCATTTT	CSASARDRGRRGNQPQHF
TRBV10-3	.	TRBJ2-2	TRBD1	TGTGCCATCAGTGAGACAAGGGGGCTGGGCACCGGGGAGCTGTTTTTT	CAISETRGLGTGELFF
TRBV18	.	TRBJ2-2	TRBD2	TGTGCCAGCCGAGCGGGGGCTCACACCGGGGAGCTGTTTTTT	CASRAGAHTGELFF
TRBV15	.	TRBJ1-5	.	TGTGCCACCAGCAGAGGCCCGGACAGCTATAGCAATCAGCCCCAGCATTTT	CATSRGPDSYSNQPQHF
TRBV5-1	.	TRBJ2-3	.	TGCGCCAGCAGCAGGCAGGGGTTTTACACAGATACGCAGTATTTT	CASSRQGFYTDTQYF
TRBV4-1	.	TRBJ1-2	TRBD1	TGCGCCAGCAGCCTCCCCGACAGGGAACTCAGTGGCTACACCTTC	CASSLPDRELSGYTF
TRBV19	.	TRBJ1-1	.	TGTGCCAGTAGTCTCCAGGCCAGGAACACTGAAGCTTTCTTT	CASSLQARNTEAFF
TRBV5-4	.	TRBJ2-3	.	TGTGCCAGCAGCCGGGAAGAGGGTGTCACAGATACGCAGTATTTT	CASSREEGVTDTQYF
TRBV28	many	TRBJ1-4	.	TGTGCCAGCAGTCACGGACAGCCCTTTGCAACTAATGAAAAACTGTTTTTT	CASSHGQPFATNEKLFF
TRBV4-1	.	TRBJ2-5	TRBD2	TGCGCCAGCAGCCACCCTGGACTAGCCGGGGAGACCCAGTACTTC	CASSHPGLAGETQYF
TRBV27	.	TRBJ2-7	TRBD1	TGTGCCAGCAGTTCAGACAGGGTGGACGAGCAGTACTTC	CASSSDRVDEQYF
TRBV19	many	TRBJ1-1	.	TGTGCCAGTACCGCTTCGTCACAGGCGGGGAGAGCTTTCTTT	CASTASSQAGRAFF
TRBV6-6	.	TRBJ2-3	TRBD1	TGTGCCAGCAGTTACTCGAATCAGGGGGCGGGTACGCAGTATTTT	CASSYSNQGAGTQYF
TRBV10-2	.	TRBJ1-5	TRBD1	TGCGCCAGCAGTGCAGACAGGGGGCGAAGTCAGCCCCAGCATTTT	CASSADRGRSQPQHF
TRBV7-8	few	TRBJ2-7	TRBD1	TGTGCCAGCAGCTTAGCGGAGACAGGGCTAGGCTACGAGCAGTACTTC	CASSLAETGLGYEQYF
TRBV9	.	TRBJ1-2	.	TGTGCCAGCAGCGAGCAACAGGGTAAGGGCTACACCTTC	CASSEQQGKGYTF
TRBV24-1	few	TRBJ2-3	TRBD2	TGTGCCACCAGTGAGGGACTAGCGGGAGCGGCAGATACGCAGTATTTT	CATSEGLAGAADTQYF
TRBV6-5	.	TRBJ1-2	.	TGTGCCAGCAGGTCACAGGGCGGTGGCTACACCTTC	CASRSQGGGYTF
TRBV11-2	.	TRBJ2-7	TRBD1	TGTGCCAGCAGCTTGTTGGGACAGGGGGCTAACCCCTACGAGCAGTACTTC	CASSLLGQGANPYEQYF
TRBV28	.	TRBJ2-2	.	TGTGCCAGTGGAGTCTCCTTTGGACAAAGCCCTAACACCGGGGAGCTGTTTTTT	CASGVSFGQSPNTGELFF
TRBV6-1	few	TRBJ1-5	.	TGTGCCAGCAGTGGACGAGGACAAACTTATAGCAATCAGCCCCAGCATTTT	CASSGRGQTYSNQPQHF
TRBV6-2/TRBV6-3	.	TRBJ1-5	.	TGTGCCAGCAGCCCTCAAGAGCAGCCCCAGCATTTT	CASSPQEQPQHF
TRBV18	.	TRBJ2-5	TRBD1	TGTGCCAGCTCACCTATCGCACAGGGGGAGACCCAGTACTTC	CASSPIAQGETQYF
TRBV7-9	.	TRBJ2-6	TRBD2	TGTGCCAGTGGACTAGCGGGATCTGGGGCCAACGTCCTGACTTTC	CASGLAGSGANVLTF
TRBV11-3	.	TRBJ2-3	TRBD2	TGTGCCAGCAGCCTCGGGACTAGCGGGCCCAGCACAGATACGCAGTATTTT	CASSLGTSGPSTDTQYF
TRBV4-2	.	TRBJ1-4	.	TGTGCCAGCAGCCAAGTCGGGGAGAATGAAAAACTGTTTTTT	CASSQVGENEKLFF
TRBV3-1/TRBV3-2	.	TRBJ2-2	.	TGTGCCAGCAGCCGGGCGCGGGCCCCCGGGGAGCTGTTTTTT	CASSRARAPGELFF
TRBV29-1	.	TRBJ2-1	TRBD2	TGCAGCGTGGTTCTAGCGGGCCTACAGGGTGAGCAGTTCTTC	CSVVLAGLQGEQFF
TRBV6-6	.	TRBJ2-7	TRBD1	TGTGCCAGCAGTGGGACAGCCTACGAGCAGTACTTC	CASSGTAYEQYF
TRBV11-2	.	TRBJ2-7	.	TGTGCCAGCAGCTTAAACTCCGTCTCCTACGAGCAGTACTTC	CASSLNSVSYEQYF
TRBV13	.	TRBJ1-2	TRBD1	TGTGCCAGCAGAGGAGCAGGGGGTGGGATACTCGGCTACACCTTC	CASRGAGGGILGYTF
TRBV3-1/TRBV3-2	.	TRBJ1-6	TRBD1	TGTGCCAGCAGCGGGACAGACTATAATTCACCCCTCCACTTT	CASSGTDYNSPLHF
TRBV5-1	.	TRBJ1-1	TRBD1	TGCGCCAGCAGCTCACAACAGGGGGATACTGAAGCTTTCTTT	CASSSQQGDTEAFF
TRBV19	many	TRBJ2-7	.	TGTGCCAGTAGTATAGCGGACAGAACCTACGAGCAGTACTTC	CASSIADRTYEQYF
TRBV29-1	.	TRBJ2-5	TRBD2	TGCAGCGTTGAGCCGACTAGCGGGAGCGGGGGAGAGACCCAGTACTTC	CSVEPTSGSGGETQYF
TRBV9	.	TRBJ2-7	TRBD1	TGTGCCAGCAGCGTAGACGGGACAGCCTCCTACGAGCAGTACTTC	CASSVDGTASYEQYF
TRBV5-5	.	TRBJ2-4	TRBD1	TGTGCCAGCAGCCAAGCAGGGGGAACGACCAAAAACATTCAGTACTTC	CASSQAGGTTKNIQYF
TRBV5-1	.	TRBJ1-2	.	TGCGCCAGCAGCTTGGGGTCAGGGTTTTCACGTGGCTACACCTTC	CASSLGSGFSRGYTF
TRBV7-9	.	TRBJ1-6	TRBD1	TGTGCCAGCAGCTTGGGGACAGGCCTCTATAATTCACCCCTCCACTTT	CASSLGTGLYNSPLHF
TRBV19	once	TRBJ2-1	TRBD2	TGTGCCACCGCGACCCTGAGGCTAGCGGGAGTTAGCTCCTACAATGAGCAGTTCTTC	CATATLRLAGVSSYNEQFF
TRBV18	.	TRBJ2-1	.	TGTGCCAGCTCAGCGGTTAACAATGAGCAGTTCTTC	CASSAVNNEQFF
TRBV6-2/TRBV6-3	medium-sized	TRBJ2-7	TRBD2	TGTGCCCGTAGCCGGGGGGGGCGTAGCGGGAGAGGATACGAGCAGTACTTC	CARSRGGRSGRGYEQYF
TRBV2	.	TRBJ2-3	.	TGTGCCAGCAGTGAGGCGACTAGTATTACAGATACGCAGTATTTT	CASSEATSITDTQYF
TRBV18	.	TRBJ2-7	TRBD1	TGTGCCAGCTCACCACAGCAGGACAGGGGGCTCGAGCAGTACTTC	CASSPQQDRGLEQYF
TRBV2	.	TRBJ2-1	.	TGTGCCAGCAGTGGTTCAGGGGTCGCGAATGAGCAGTTCTTC	CASSGSGVANEQFF
TRBV11-2	.	TRBJ2-1	.	TGTGCCAGCAGCCCTTACGCGGGACAGACCTACAATGAGCAGTTCTTC	CASSPYAGQTYNEQFF